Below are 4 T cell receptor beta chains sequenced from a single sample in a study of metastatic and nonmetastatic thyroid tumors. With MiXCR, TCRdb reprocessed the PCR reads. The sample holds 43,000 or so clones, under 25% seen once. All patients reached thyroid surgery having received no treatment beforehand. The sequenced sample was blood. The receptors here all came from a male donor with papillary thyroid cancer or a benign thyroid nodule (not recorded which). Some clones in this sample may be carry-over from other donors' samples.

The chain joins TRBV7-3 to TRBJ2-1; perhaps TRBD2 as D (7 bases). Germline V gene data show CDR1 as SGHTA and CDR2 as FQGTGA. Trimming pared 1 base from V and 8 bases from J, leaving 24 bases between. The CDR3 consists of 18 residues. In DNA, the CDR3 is TGTGCCAGCAGCTTAATGGCGGCGGGGGCAACCTTCGGCTATGAGCAGTTCTTC. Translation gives CASSLMAAGATFGYEQFF.

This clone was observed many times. CDR3 loop: CSARGDNWGDEQYF. CDR3 DNA sequence: TGCAGTGCTAGAGGGGACAATTGGGGAGACGAGCAGTACTTC. The chain recombines TRBV20-1 with TRBJ2-7; maybe TRBD1 (6 bases). This CDR3 is 14 amino acids long. V shed 1 base and J shed 5 bases, with 15 bases lying between them. Germline V gives CDR1 DFQATT, CDR2 SNEGSKA (reference sequence).

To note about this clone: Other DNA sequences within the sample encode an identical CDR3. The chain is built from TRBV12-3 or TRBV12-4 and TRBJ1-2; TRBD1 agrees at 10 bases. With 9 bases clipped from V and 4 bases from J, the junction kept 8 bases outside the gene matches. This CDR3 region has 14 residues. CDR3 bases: TGTGCCAGTACCAAGACAGGGGGCTTCTATGGCTACACCTTC. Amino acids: CASTKTGGFYGYTF.

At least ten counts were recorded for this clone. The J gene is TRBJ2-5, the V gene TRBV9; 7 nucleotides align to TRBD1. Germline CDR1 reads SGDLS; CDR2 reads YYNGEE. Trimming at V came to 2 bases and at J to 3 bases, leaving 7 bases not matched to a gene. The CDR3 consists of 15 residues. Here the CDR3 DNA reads TGTGCCAGCAGCGTGGGGACAGCGCCGGAAGAGACCCAGTACTTC. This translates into CASSVGTAPEETQYF.